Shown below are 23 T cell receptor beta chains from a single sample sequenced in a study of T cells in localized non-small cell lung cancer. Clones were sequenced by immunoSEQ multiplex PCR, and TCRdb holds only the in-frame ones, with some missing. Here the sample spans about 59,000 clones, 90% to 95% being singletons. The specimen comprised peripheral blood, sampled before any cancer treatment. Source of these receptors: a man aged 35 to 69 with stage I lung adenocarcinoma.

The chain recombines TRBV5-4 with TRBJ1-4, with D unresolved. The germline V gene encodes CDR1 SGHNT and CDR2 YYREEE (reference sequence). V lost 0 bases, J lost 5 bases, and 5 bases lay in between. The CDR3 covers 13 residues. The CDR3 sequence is CASSLGMNEKLFF. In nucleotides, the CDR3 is TGTGCCAGCAGCTTGGGAATGAATGAAAAACTGTTTTTT.

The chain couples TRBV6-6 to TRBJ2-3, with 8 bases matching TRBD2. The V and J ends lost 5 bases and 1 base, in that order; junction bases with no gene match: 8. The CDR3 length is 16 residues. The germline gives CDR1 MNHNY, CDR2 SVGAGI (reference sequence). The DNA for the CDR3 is TGTGCCAGCAGTAGCCTAGCGGGTGCTGGCACAGATACGCAGTATTTT. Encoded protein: CASSSLAGAGTDTQYF.

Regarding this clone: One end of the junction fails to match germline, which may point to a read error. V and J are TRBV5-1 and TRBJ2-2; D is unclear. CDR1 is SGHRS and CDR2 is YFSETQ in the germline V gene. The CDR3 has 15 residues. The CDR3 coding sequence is TGCGCCAGCCGCTTTTTCTCTGACTCCGACGGGGAGCTGTTTTTT. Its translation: CASRFFSDSDGELFF.

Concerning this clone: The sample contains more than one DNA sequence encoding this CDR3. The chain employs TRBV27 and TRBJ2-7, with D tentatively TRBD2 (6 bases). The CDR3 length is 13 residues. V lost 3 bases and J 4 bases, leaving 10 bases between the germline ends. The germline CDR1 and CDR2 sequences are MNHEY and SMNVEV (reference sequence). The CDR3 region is CASSFGTLYEQYF. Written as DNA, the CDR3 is TGTGCCAGCAGTTTCGGGACTCTATACGAGCAGTACTTC.

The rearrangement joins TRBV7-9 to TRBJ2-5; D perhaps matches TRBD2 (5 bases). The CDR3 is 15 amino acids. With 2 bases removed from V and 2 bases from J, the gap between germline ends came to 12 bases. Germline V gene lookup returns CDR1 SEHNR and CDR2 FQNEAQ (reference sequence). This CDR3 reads CASSLRRVGQETQYF. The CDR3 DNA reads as TGTGCCAGCAGCTTACGGCGGGTGGGACAAGAGACCCAGTACTTC.

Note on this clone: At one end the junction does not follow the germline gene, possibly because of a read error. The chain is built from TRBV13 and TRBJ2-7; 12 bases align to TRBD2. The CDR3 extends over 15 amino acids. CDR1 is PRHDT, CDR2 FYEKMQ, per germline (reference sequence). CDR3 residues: CANSSLAGGSREQYF. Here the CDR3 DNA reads TGTGCCAACAGCTCCCTAGCGGGAGGGTCGAGGGAGCAGTACTTC.

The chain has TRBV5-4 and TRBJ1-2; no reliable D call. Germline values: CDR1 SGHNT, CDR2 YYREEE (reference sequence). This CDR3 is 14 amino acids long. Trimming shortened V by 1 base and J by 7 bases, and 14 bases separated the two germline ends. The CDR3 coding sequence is TGTGCCAGCAGCTTGTTTGAGGCTCTCGGTGGCTACACCTTC. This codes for CASSLFEALGGYTF.

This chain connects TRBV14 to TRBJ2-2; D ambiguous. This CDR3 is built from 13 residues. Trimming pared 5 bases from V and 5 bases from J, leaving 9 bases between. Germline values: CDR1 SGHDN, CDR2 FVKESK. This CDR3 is CASSEMVTGELFF. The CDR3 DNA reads TGTGCCAGCAGCGAAATGGTTACCGGGGAGCTGTTTTTT.

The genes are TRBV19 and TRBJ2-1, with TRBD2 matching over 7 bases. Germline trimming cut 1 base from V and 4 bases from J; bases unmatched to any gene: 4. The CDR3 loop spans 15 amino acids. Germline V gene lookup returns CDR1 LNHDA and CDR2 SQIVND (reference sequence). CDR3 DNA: TGTGCCAGTAGTATAGCGGGAGGCCCTTACAATGAGCAGTTCTTC. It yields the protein CASSIAGGPYNEQFF. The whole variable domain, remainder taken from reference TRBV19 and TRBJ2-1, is DGGITQSPKYLFRKEGQNVTLSCEQNLNHDAMYWYRQDPGQGLRLIYYSQIVNDFQKGDIAEGYSVSREKKESFPLTVTSAQKNPTAFYLCASSIAGGPYNEQFFGPGTRLTVL.

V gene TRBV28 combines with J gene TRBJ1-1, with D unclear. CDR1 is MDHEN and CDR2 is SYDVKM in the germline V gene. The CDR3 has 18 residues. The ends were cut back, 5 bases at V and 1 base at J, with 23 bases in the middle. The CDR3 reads CASSPPTRTPTTNTEAFF. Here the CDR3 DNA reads TGTGCCAGCAGTCCCCCAACCCGGACTCCCACGACGAACACTGAAGCTTTCTTT. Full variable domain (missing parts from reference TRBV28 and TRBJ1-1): DVKVTQSSRYLVKRTGEKVFLECVQDMDHENMFWYRQDPGLGLRLIYFSYDVKMKEKGDIPEGYSVSREKKERFSLILESASTNQTSMYLCASSPPTRTPTTNTEAFFGQGTRLTVV.

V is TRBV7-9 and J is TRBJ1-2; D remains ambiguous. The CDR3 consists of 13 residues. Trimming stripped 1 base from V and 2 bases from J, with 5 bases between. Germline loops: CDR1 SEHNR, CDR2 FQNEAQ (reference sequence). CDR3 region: CASSLVGNYGYTF. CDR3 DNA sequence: TGTGCCAGCAGCTTAGTAGGGAACTATGGCTACACCTTC. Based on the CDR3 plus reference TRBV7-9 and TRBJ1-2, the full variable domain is DTGVSQNPRHKITKRGQNVTFRCDPISEHNRLYWYRQTLGQGPEFLTYFQNEAQLEKSRLLSDRFSAERPKGSFSTLEIQRTEQGDSAMYLCASSLVGNYGYTFGSGTRLTVV.

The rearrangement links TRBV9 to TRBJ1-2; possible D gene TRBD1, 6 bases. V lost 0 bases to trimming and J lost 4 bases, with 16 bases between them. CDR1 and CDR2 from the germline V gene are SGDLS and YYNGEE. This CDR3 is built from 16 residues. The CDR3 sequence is CASSVGSTRGAYGYTF. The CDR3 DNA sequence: TGTGCCAGCAGCGTAGGGAGCACGAGGGGGGCCTATGGCTACACCTTC.

CDR3 residues: CASGQGAGAEQYF. CDR3 DNA: TGTGCTAGTGGCCAGGGGGCCGGAGCCGAGCAGTACTTC. The chain employs TRBV12-5 and TRBJ2-7, with 8 bases aligning to TRBD1. The CDR3 loop spans 13 amino acids. J lost 6 bases, V lost 6 bases, and 7 bases had no gene match. The germline CDR1 and CDR2 sequences are LGHNT and FRNRAP.

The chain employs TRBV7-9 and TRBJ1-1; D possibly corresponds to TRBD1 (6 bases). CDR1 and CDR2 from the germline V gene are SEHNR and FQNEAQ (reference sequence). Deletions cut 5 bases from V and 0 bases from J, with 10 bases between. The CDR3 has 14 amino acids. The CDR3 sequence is CASSRGQLNTEAFF. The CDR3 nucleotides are TGTGCCAGCAGCCGAGGACAGCTGAACACTGAAGCTTTCTTT.

The CDR3 here is CASSLEQETQYF. CDR3 nucleotides: TGTGCCAGCAGCTTAGAACAAGAGACCCAGTACTTC. The chain has TRBV11-3 and TRBJ2-5; D is unresolved. The CDR3 runs to 12 residues. Germline-derived CDR1 and CDR2 are SGHNT and YENEEA. The V gene lost 0 bases and the J gene lost 2 bases, with 1 base spanning the gap.

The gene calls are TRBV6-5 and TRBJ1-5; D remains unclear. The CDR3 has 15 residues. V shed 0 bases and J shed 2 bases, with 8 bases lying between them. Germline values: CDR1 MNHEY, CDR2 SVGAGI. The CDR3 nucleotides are TGTGCCAGCAGTTACTCGCACACTGGCAATCAGCCCCAGCATTTT. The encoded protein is CASSYSHTGNQPQHF.

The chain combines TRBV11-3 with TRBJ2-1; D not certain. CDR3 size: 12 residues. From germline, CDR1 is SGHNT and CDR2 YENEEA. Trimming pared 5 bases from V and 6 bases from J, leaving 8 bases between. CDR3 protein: CASSPTVNEQFF. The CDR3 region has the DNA TGTGCCAGCAGCCCGACGGTCAATGAGCAGTTCTTC.

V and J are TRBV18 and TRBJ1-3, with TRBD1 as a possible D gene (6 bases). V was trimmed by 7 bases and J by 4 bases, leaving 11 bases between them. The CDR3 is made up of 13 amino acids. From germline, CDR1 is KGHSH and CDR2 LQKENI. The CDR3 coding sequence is TGTGCCAGCTTACAGGGTCTCGGAAACACCATATATTTT. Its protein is CASLQGLGNTIYF.

In nucleotides, the CDR3 is TGTGCCAGCAGCTTAACGCTGGGACAGGGATCCAATGAGCAGTTCTTC. Residues: CASSLTLGQGSNEQFF. V is TRBV7-6 and J is TRBJ2-1; 9 bases agree with TRBD1. Trimming removed 2 bases from V and 6 bases from J; junction bases left unmatched: 8. The CDR3 has 16 residues. Germline loops: CDR1 SGHVS, CDR2 FNYEAQ.

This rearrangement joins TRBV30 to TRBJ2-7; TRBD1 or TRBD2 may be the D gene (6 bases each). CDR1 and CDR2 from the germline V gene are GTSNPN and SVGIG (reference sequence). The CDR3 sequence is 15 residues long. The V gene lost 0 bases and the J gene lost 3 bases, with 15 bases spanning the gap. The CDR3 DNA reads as TGTGCCTGGAGTGTACAATCCGGGGGCCGCTACGAGCAGTACTTC. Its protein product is CAWSVQSGGRYEQYF.

CDR3 sequence (DNA): TGTGCCAGCCGCCCAGGGACAGGGCAAATCGAGCAGTACTTC. Protein sequence: CASRPGTGQIEQYF. The rearrangement uses TRBV28 and TRBJ2-7; 9 bases are shared with TRBD1. This CDR3 has 14 residues. Per germline, CDR1 MDHEN and CDR2 SYDVKM. The trim removed 8 bases at V and 6 bases at J, leaving 11 bases unmatched.

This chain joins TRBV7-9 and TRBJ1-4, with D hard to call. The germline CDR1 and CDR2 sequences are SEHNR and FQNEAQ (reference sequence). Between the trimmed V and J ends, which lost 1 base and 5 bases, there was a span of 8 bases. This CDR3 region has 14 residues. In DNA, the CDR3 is TGTGCCAGCAGCTTAGGTGGGGAGAATGAAAAACTGTTTTTT. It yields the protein CASSLGGENEKLFF.

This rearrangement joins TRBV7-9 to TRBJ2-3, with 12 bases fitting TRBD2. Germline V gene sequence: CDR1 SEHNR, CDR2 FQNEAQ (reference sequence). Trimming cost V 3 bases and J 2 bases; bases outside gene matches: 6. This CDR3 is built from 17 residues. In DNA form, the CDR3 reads TGTGCCAGCAGCTTGGGGACTAGCGGGCACTTCACAGATACGCAGTATTTT. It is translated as CASSLGTSGHFTDTQYF.